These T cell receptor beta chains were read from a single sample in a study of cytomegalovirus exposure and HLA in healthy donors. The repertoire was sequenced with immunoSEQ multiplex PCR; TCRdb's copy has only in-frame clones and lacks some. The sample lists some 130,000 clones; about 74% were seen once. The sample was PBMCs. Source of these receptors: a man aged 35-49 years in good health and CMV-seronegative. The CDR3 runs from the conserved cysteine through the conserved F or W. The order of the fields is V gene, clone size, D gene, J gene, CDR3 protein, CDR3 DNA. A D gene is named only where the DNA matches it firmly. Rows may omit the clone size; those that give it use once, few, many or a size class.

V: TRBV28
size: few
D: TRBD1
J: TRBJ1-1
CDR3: CASDRVNTEAFF
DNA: TGTGCCAGTGACAGGGTGAACACTGAAGCTTTCTTT

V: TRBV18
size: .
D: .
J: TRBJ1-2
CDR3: CASSPTQEEGYTF
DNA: TGTGCCAGCTCACCAACTCAGGAAGAAGGCTACACCTTC

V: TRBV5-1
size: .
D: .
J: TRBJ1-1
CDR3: CASSAHGGTEAFF
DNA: TGCGCCAGCAGCGCCCACGGGGGCACTGAAGCTTTCTTT

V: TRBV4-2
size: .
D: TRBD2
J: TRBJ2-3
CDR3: CASSQDHSGGTDTQYF
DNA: TGTGCCAGCAGCCAAGACCATAGCGGGGGCACAGATACGCAGTATTTT

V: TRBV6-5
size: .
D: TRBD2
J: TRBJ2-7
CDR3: CASRKLAGGGYEQYF
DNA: TGTGCCAGCAGAAAACTAGCGGGAGGTGGTTACGAGCAGTACTTC

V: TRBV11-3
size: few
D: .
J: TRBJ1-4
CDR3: CASSPGQTNEKLFF
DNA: TGTGCCAGCAGCCCCGGACAGACTAATGAAAAACTGTTTTTT

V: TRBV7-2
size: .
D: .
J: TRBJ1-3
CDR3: CASSRRTVGGNTIYF
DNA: TGTGCCAGCAGCAGACGGACAGTGGGTGGAAACACCATATATTTT

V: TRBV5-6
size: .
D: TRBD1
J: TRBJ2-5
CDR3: CASSDRTGEETQYF
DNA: TGTGCCAGCAGCGATAGGACAGGGGAGGAGACCCAGTACTTC

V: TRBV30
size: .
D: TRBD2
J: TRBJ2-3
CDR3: CAWSMGGWTDTQYF
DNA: TGTGCCTGGAGTATGGGGGGGTGGACAGATACGCAGTATTTT

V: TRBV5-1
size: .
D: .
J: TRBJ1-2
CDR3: CASSLDSSYGYTF
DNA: TGCGCCAGCAGCTTGGACAGCAGCTATGGCTACACCTTC

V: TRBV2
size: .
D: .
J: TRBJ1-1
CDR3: CASSLQGFVGAFF
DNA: TGTGCCAGCAGCCTACAGGGTTTTGTAGGAGCTTTCTTT

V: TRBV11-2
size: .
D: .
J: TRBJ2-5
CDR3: CASSSSEGTGETQYF
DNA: TGTGCCAGCAGCTCTAGCGAGGGGACTGGGGAGACCCAGTACTTC

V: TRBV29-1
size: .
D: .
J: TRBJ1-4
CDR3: CSASSTVLNEKLFF
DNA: TGCAGCGCATCCTCGACAGTCCTCAATGAAAAACTGTTTTTT

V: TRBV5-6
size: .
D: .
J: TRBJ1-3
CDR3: CASSIGTLGNTIYF
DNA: TGTGCCAGCAGCATTGGGACATTGGGAAACACCATATATTTT

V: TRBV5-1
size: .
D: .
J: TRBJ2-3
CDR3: CASTVEMTDTQYF
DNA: TGCGCCAGCACGGTTGAAATGACAGATACGCAGTATTTT

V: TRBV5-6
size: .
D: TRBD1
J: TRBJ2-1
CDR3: CASSWGTGNNEQFF
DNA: TGTGCCAGCAGCTGGGGGACAGGGAATAATGAGCAGTTCTTC

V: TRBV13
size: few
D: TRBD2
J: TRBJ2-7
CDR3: CASSLRPGLAETTLGKQYF
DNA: TGTGCCAGCAGCCTAAGACCGGGACTAGCGGAAACTACGCTGGGCAAGCAGTACTTC

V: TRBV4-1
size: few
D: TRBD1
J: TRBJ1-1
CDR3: CASSQADRAAEAFF
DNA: TGCGCCAGCAGCCAAGCCGACAGGGCCGCTGAAGCTTTCTTT

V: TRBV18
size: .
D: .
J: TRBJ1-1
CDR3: CASSVSNSSPEAFF
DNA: TGTGCCAGCTCAGTGAGTAACAGCTCCCCTGAAGCTTTCTTT

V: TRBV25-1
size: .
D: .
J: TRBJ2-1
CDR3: CASSDFQGYNEQFF
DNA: TGTGCCAGCAGTGACTTTCAGGGCTACAATGAGCAGTTCTTC

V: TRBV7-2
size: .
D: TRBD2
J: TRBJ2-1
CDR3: CASTRTSGNNEQFF
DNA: TGTGCCAGCACCAGGACTAGCGGAAACAATGAGCAGTTCTTC

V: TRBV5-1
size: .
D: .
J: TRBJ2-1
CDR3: CASALTRLPEQFF
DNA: TGCGCCAGCGCATTGACTAGACTTCCTGAGCAGTTCTTC

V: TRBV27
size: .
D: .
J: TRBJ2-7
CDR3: CASRERVDPYEQYF
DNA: TGTGCCAGCAGGGAACGGGTTGATCCCTACGAGCAGTACTTC

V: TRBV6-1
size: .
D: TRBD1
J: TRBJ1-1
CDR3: CASSIQGENTEAFF
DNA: TGTGCCAGCTCCATACAGGGGGAGAACACTGAAGCTTTCTTT

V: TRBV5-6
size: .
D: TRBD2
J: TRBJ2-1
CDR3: CASSRRSSGRNEQFF
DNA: TGTGCCAGCAGCAGGAGGTCTAGCGGGAGGAATGAGCAGTTCTTC

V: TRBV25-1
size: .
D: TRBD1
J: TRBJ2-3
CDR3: CASSLGQVPRDTQYF
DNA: TGTGCCAGCAGTTTAGGACAGGTCCCACGAGATACGCAGTATTTT

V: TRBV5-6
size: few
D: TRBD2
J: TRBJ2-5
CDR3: CASRPEAGVETQYF
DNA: TGTGCCAGCAGGCCCGAGGCGGGGGTAGAGACCCAGTACTTC

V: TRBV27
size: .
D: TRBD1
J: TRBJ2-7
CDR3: CASSNIQGAVYEQYF
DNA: TGTGCCAGCAGTAACATACAGGGGGCGGTGTACGAGCAGTACTTC

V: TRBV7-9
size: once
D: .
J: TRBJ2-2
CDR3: CASSLGDTNTGELFF
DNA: TGTGCCAGCAGCTTAGGGGACACCAACACCGGGGAGCTGTTTTTT

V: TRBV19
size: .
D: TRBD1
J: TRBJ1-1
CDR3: CASSRQGASEAFF
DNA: TGTGCCAGTAGCAGACAGGGGGCCTCTGAAGCTTTCTTT

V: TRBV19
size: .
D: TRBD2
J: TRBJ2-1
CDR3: CASSFSGGYLYNEQFF
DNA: TGTGCCAGTAGTTTTAGCGGGGGTTACCTCTACAATGAGCAGTTCTTC

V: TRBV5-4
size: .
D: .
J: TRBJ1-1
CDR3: CASSTDTNTEAFF
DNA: TGTGCCAGCAGCACGGACACGAACACTGAAGCTTTCTTT

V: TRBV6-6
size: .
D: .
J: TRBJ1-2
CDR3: CASSYPHGGDNYGYTF
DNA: TGTGCCAGCAGTTACCCTCACGGGGGGGACAACTATGGCTACACCTTC

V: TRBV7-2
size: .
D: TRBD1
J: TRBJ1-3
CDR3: CASSPRQGGGNTIYF
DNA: TGTGCCAGCAGCCCAAGACAGGGCGGTGGAAACACCATATATTTT

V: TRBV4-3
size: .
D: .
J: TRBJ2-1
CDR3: CASSQDGGTYNEQFF
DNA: TGCGCCAGCAGCCAAGACGGCGGGACCTACAATGAGCAGTTCTTC

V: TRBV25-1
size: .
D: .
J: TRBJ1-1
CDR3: CASRDRGAGNTEAFF
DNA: TGTGCCAGCAGAGACCGCGGGGCGGGGAACACTGAAGCTTTCTTT

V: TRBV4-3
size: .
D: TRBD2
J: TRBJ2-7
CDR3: CASSHRLAAPYEQYF
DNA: TGCGCCAGCAGCCACCGACTAGCGGCCCCCTACGAGCAGTACTTC